This T cell receptor beta chain was sequenced in a study of blood T cell repertoires in COVID-19. As for the study in general: The United States, Italy and Spain were the sources of the acute and convalescent COVID-19 samples. The cDNA or gDNA used as material had been derived from T cells, B-cell-depleted T cells, or PBMCs.

Trimming took off 3 bases at V and 2 bases at J, with 7 bases between the two ends. The germline gives CDR1 ENHRY, CDR2 SYGVKD. The CDR3 spans 14 residues. As originally analysed: Estimation of nucleated cell counts was performed using reference gene primer amplification. Produced via immunoSEQ multiplex PCR; TCRdb's table is partial and in-frame only. V, J and clone size are those of that table, while D and trimming were read from the DNA. The table records about 410,000 clones, 75% to 90% of them present only once. This clonotype was sampled from a woman aged 25 to 39 with active or convalescent COVID-19. Sequences were obtained from peripheral blood. The chain recombines TRBV10-3 with TRBJ1-4; possible D gene TRBD1, 5 bases. CDR3 region: CAISDGGTNEKLFF. In nucleotides, the CDR3 is TGTGCCATCAGTGATGGGGGGACTAATGAAAAACTGTTTTTT.